This record looks at one TCR beta chain sequence and its context. The V and J ends lost 10 bases and 5 bases respectively, with 18 bases between them. Germline CDR1 and CDR2: ENHRY and SYGVKD. The CDR3 has 14 residues. The data were obtained in a study of blood T cell repertoires in COVID-19. Study-level background: PBMCs, B-cell-depleted T cells, or T cells provided the cDNA or gDNA that made up the material.

Original data processing: Scientists estimated how many nucleated cells there were by amplifying reference gene primers. TCRdb keeps only in-frame clones here, not all; method: immunoSEQ multiplex PCR. D and trimming were read from the DNA, whereas the V and J calls and clone size are those reported in that table. The table records 50,000 to 65,000 clones, 70% to 90% of them present only once. The chain joins TRBV10-3 to TRBJ1-5, with a weak D call TRBD1 (6 bases). The clonotype was recovered from an older man with acute or convalescent COVID-19. Sequenced: peripheral blood. The CDR3 nucleotides are TGTGCCAACTCGGCAGGGGACGGAGATCAGCCCCAGCATTTT. Protein: CANSAGDGDQPQHF.